The 21 T cell receptor beta chains reported below all come from one sample, sequenced in a study of blood T cell repertoires in COVID-19. The data were produced by immunoSEQ multiplex PCR, yet TCRdb's version contains in-frame clones alone and is incomplete. Of some 200,000 clones in the sample, approximately 85% were seen once. What was sequenced was peripheral blood. The receptor set was obtained from a woman aged 55 to 70 with acute or convalescent COVID-19.

V usage is TRBV7-9 and J usage is TRBJ2-3; TRBD2 matches 9 bases. This CDR3 spans 14 amino acids. The germline V gene encodes CDR1 SEHNR and CDR2 FQNEAQ (reference sequence). The junction had 5 bases not matched to a gene; V was cut back by 7 bases and J by 3 bases. CDR3 DNA sequence: TGTGCCAGCACCCGGACTAGCGCAACAGATACGCAGTATTTT. Protein product: CASTRTSATDTQYF. The variable domain in full, completed from reference TRBV7-9 and TRBJ2-3, reads DTGVSQNPRHKITKRGQNVTFRCDPISEHNRLYWYRQTLGQGPEFLTYFQNEAQLEKSRLLSDRFSAERPKGSFSTLEIQRTEQGDSAMYLCASTRTSATDTQYFGPGTRLTVL.

The rearrangement uses TRBV3-1 (or the pseudogene TRBV3-2) and TRBJ2-5, with no clear D. Germline CDR1 is LGHDT and CDR2 is YNNKEL (reference sequence). Trimming took off 1 base at V and 5 bases at J, with 11 bases between the two ends. The length of the CDR3 is 14 residues. The DNA of the CDR3 is TGTGCCAGCAGCCAAGGGCAGGCTACGGAGACCCAGTACTTC. Translating it yields CASSQGQATETQYF.

The chain links TRBV3-1 (or the pseudogene TRBV3-2) to TRBJ2-5; 9 bases fit TRBD2. Germline values: CDR1 LGHDT, CDR2 YNNKEL (reference sequence). The trim removed 2 bases at V and 4 bases at J, leaving 8 bases unmatched. The CDR3 spans 16 residues. The CDR3 loop reads CASSQKGGRAGETQYF. CDR3 nucleotide sequence: TGTGCCAGCAGCCAAAAAGGCGGGAGGGCCGGAGAGACCCAGTACTTC.

The chain joins TRBV19 to TRBJ1-3; no definite D call. The CDR3 sequence is 12 residues long. The V end lost 7 bases, the J end lost 2 bases, and 6 bases lay between the germline ends. CDR1 is LNHDA, CDR2 SQIVND, per germline (reference sequence). CDR3 coding DNA: TGTGCCAGTAACCGGGCTGGAAACACCATATATTTT. Translating gives CASNRAGNTIYF.

The CDR3 protein is CASSFPGLGRSQHEQYF. The CDR3 DNA reads TGTGCCAGCAGCTTTCCGGGACTTGGGAGATCTCAGCACGAGCAGTACTTC. This rearrangement joins TRBV5-8 to TRBJ2-7; tentatively, D is TRBD2 (6 bases). CDR3 length equals 17 residues. The V gene lost 2 bases and the J gene lost 5 bases, with 23 bases spanning the gap. Germline V lookup: CDR1 SGHTS, CDR2 YDEGEE.

The rearrangement joins TRBV3-1 (or the pseudogene TRBV3-2) to TRBJ1-1; D remains ambiguous. The CDR3 runs 13 residues. Germline values: CDR1 LGHDT, CDR2 YNNKEL (reference sequence). Trimming stripped 3 bases from V and 10 bases from J, with 15 bases between. In DNA form, the CDR3 reads TGTGCCAGCAGCCACTCCTATTTCTACGGAGCTTTCTTT. Encoded protein: CASSHSYFYGAFF.

V and J are TRBV5-1 and TRBJ1-1, with no clear D. V lost 2 bases, J lost 1 base, and 15 bases lay in between. Germline V gene sequence: CDR1 SGHRS, CDR2 YFSETQ. The CDR3 extends over 16 amino acids. Here the CDR3 reads CASSLASGGRNTEAFF. Written as DNA, the CDR3 is TGCGCCAGCAGCTTAGCTAGTGGCGGGCGGAACACTGAAGCTTTCTTT.

This chain connects TRBV19 to TRBJ1-5; D is unclear. This CDR3 has 13 residues. V was cut by 7 bases and J by 3 bases, with 10 bases left in between. The germline gives CDR1 LNHDA, CDR2 SQIVND (reference sequence). The CDR3 reads CASTPSVNQPQHF. The DNA of the CDR3 is TGTGCCAGTACCCCCTCCGTCAATCAGCCCCAGCATTTT.

This clone was seen only a few times. V is TRBV11-2 and J is TRBJ2-5, with 13 bases that match TRBD2. There are 17 residues in the CDR3. Germline V gives CDR1 SGHAT, CDR2 FQNNGV. Trimming took 4 bases from V and 5 from J; bases not matched to a gene: 10. The CDR3 sequence: CASSSLGLAGPAETQYF. As DNA, the CDR3 is TGTGCCAGCAGCTCCCTGGGACTAGCGGGACCGGCGGAGACCCAGTACTTC.

This clone came up once. This sequence joins TRBV7-6 and TRBJ2-1; 9 nucleotides agree with TRBD2. In germline, CDR1 is SGHVS, CDR2 FNYEAQ. This CDR3 is 15 amino acids long. Trimming took 7 bases from V and 1 from J; bases not matched to a gene: 5. The CDR3 region has the DNA TGTGCCAGCAAGAGGCTAGCGGGATCCTACAATGAGCAGTTCTTC. It codes for CASKRLAGSYNEQFF.

This clone was detected only once. This rearrangement joins TRBV15 to TRBJ1-2; tentatively, D is TRBD1 (5 bases). V lost 3 bases, J lost 1 base, and 9 bases lay in between. In germline, CDR1 is LNHNV, CDR2 YYDKDF (reference sequence). This CDR3 comprises 14 residues. CDR3 protein: CATSRMTVNYGYTF. DNA for the CDR3: TGTGCCACCAGCAGGATGACAGTTAACTATGGCTACACCTTC.

This clone was seen a few times. CDR3 in DNA: TGTGCCAGCAGTCCCAGACAGGGGACCTACGAGCAGTACGTC. Translated: CASSPRQGTYEQYV. The genes are TRBV27 and TRBJ2-7, with 8 bases fitting TRBD1. The V segment lost 5 bases and the J segment 2 bases; nucleotides outside the gene matches: 5. The CDR3 has 14 residues. The germline V gene has CDR1 MNHEY and CDR2 SMNVEV (reference sequence).

The chain combines TRBV5-4 with TRBJ1-2; tentative D call: TRBD1 (6 bases). The CDR3 totals 13 residues. Trimming left V 4 bases short and J 3 bases short, with 10 bases between. CDR1 SGHNT and CDR2 YYREEE come from the germline V gene (reference sequence). In DNA, the CDR3 is TGTGCCAGCAGCGAAAACAGGGACTATGGCTACACCTTC. Protein sequence: CASSENRDYGYTF.

The genes are TRBV10-1 and TRBJ2-7; 11 bases are a match to TRBD1. Germline CDR1 and CDR2: WNHNN and SYGVQD (reference sequence). V lost 9 bases and J lost 4; bases outside the gene matches: 5. CDR3 length equals 13 residues. The CDR3 loop is CASSRDRGYEQYF. CDR3 bases: TGCGCCAGTAGCCGGGACAGGGGGTACGAGCAGTACTTC.

This clone occurred a few times. Within the sample, other DNA sequences also encode this same CDR3. The rearrangement links TRBV24-1 to TRBJ1-2, with D possibly TRBD1 on 6 matching bases. This CDR3 spans 14 amino acids. Trimming shortened V by 2 bases and J by 4 bases, and 10 bases separated the two germline ends. Germline CDR1 KGHDR, CDR2 SFDVKD. In DNA, the CDR3 is TGTGCCACCAGTGATTCGGGGACACGCTATGGCTACACCTTC. This gives the protein CATSDSGTRYGYTF.

The gene calls are TRBV18 and TRBJ2-3, with 7 nucleotides matching TRBD2. The CDR3 runs 15 residues. V was pared by 5 bases and J by 4 bases, with 9 bases of the junction left unmatched. Germline loops: CDR1 KGHSH, CDR2 LQKENI. The CDR3 loop reads CASSGSGQDADTQYF. In nucleotides, the CDR3 is TGTGCCAGCTCAGGTAGCGGGCAAGATGCAGATACGCAGTATTTT.

The rearrangement joins TRBV19 to TRBJ2-3; 14 nucleotides agree with TRBD2. The V segment lost 3 bases and the J segment 5 bases; nucleotides outside the gene matches: 1. CDR1 is LNHDA, CDR2 SQIVND, per germline (reference sequence). The CDR3 totals 15 residues. The CDR3 DNA follows: TGTGCCAGTAGTATCGGACTAGCGGGAGGAGATACGCAGTATTTT. This codes for CASSIGLAGGDTQYF.

This clone was recorded only once. The chain couples TRBV6-5 to TRBJ2-5, with TRBD1 as a possible D gene (6 bases). There are 14 residues in the CDR3. CDR1 MNHEY and CDR2 SVGAGI come from the germline V gene. Trimming shortened V by 0 bases and J by 3 bases, and 8 bases separated the two germline ends. CDR3 amino acids: CASSYSYREETQYF. CDR3 sequence (DNA): TGTGCCAGCAGTTACTCGTACAGGGAAGAGACCCAGTACTTC.

The rearrangement joins TRBV6-5 to TRBJ2-1; TRBD2 matches at 8 bases. Trimming cost V 8 bases and J 6 bases; bases outside gene matches: 9. The germline gives CDR1 MNHEY, CDR2 SVGAGI. The CDR3 loop spans 14 amino acids. The CDR3 DNA reads TGTGCCAGCGGGAGCGGGAGATCAGGCAATGAGCAGTTCTTC. This gives the protein CASGSGRSGNEQFF.

This chain joins TRBV6-5 and TRBJ2-1, with 7 bases that match TRBD1. Germline CDR1 and CDR2: MNHEY and SVGAGI. The V and J ends lost 4 bases and 3 bases, in that order; junction bases with no gene match: 3. The CDR3 is made up of 14 amino acids. Written as DNA, the CDR3 is TGTGCCAGCAGTTCGACAGGGTACTACAATGAGCAGTTCTTC. Protein product: CASSSTGYYNEQFF.

The rearrangement links TRBV30 to TRBJ1-6; 11 nucleotides align to TRBD1. V shed 0 bases, J shed 9 bases, and the junction held 7 bases outside the gene matches. This CDR3 spans 16 amino acids. Germline loops: CDR1 GTSNPN, CDR2 SVGIG (reference sequence). The CDR3 loop reads CAWSVTGGQGGSPLHF. The CDR3 nucleotides read TGTGCCTGGAGTGTTACCGGGGGACAGGGGGGTTCACCCCTCCACTTT.